The source of this T cell receptor beta chain is a study of blood T cell repertoires in COVID-19. Turning to the study itself: COVID-19 samples from acute and convalescent phases originated in the United States, Italy and Spain. Sample material is recorded as cDNA or gDNA derived from T cells, B-cell-depleted T cells, or PBMCs.

This clone was seen a handful of times. Other DNA sequences in this specimen translate into the identical CDR3. Original methodology: Quantification of nucleated cells was approximated via reference gene primer amplification. Repertoires were generated with immunoSEQ multiplex PCR, while TCRdb's copy carries only in-frame clones and drops some. That table is the source of V, J and clone size, and D and trimming were worked out from the DNA. This sample has roughly 110,000 clones, with 60% to 85% found just once. Material for sequencing was peripheral blood. This sequence originates from a man between 65 and 79 years old with acute or convalescent COVID-19.

The CDR3 DNA reads TGTGCCACCAGCAGAACAGGGACTAATGAAAAACTGTTTTTT. Translating it yields CATSRTGTNEKLFF. V and J are TRBV15 and TRBJ1-4, with D perhaps TRBD1 (6 bases). Trimming removed 2 bases at V and 2 bases at J, with 6 bases between. The germline V gene has CDR1 LNHNV and CDR2 YYDKDF (reference sequence). CDR3 length: 14 residues.